The 10 T cell receptor beta chains reported below all come from one sample, sequenced in a study of CD8 T cells in ankylosing spondylitis. TCRdb redid the calling of the 5' RACE reads with MiXCR, one entry per CDR3 protein. The sample has some 37,000 distinct CDR3 sequences, 15% to 20% seen once. Sequenced material: blood. The receptor set was obtained from a male donor with ankylosing spondylitis or in good health (not recorded which).

This clonotype has a handful of counts. This chain uses TRBV7-9 with TRBJ2-1, with D maybe TRBD2 (5 bases). With 3 bases removed from V and 9 bases from J, the gap between germline ends came to 21 bases. This CDR3 spans 16 amino acids. Germline V gene lookup returns CDR1 SEHNR and CDR2 FQNEAQ (reference sequence). The CDR3 nucleotides read TGTGCCAGCAGCTTCGTGGGCCTACTGGGCAGCGGTGAGCAGTTCTTC. Protein: CASSFVGLLGSGEQFF. Full variable domain (remainder filled in from reference TRBV7-9 and TRBJ2-1): DTGVSQNPRHKITKRGQNVTFRCDPISEHNRLYWYRQTLGQGPEFLTYFQNEAQLEKSRLLSDRFSAERPKGSFSTLEIQRTEQGDSAMYLCASSFVGLLGSGEQFFGPGTRLTVL.

The chain has TRBV3-1 and TRBJ2-2; 9 bases map to TRBD1. Per germline, CDR1 LGHDT and CDR2 YNNKEL (reference sequence). The CDR3 sequence is 15 residues long. The V gene end was trimmed by 5 bases and the J gene end by 6 bases; junction bases not matched to a gene: 7. The CDR3 spells CASSKQGARAGELFF. CDR3 nucleotide sequence: TGTGCCAGCAGCAAACAGGGGGCGAGGGCCGGGGAGCTGTTTTTT.

The chain recombines TRBV12-3 or TRBV12-4 with TRBJ1-4, with D unresolved. The CDR3 extends over 12 amino acids. Trimming pared 2 bases from V and 7 bases from J, leaving 5 bases between. This chain's CDR3 is CASSLPGEKLFF. The CDR3 DNA is TGTGCCAGCAGTTTACCGGGTGAAAAACTGTTTTTT.

This clonotype was counted between two and nine times. The chain carries TRBV5-1 and TRBJ2-2; D assignment may be TRBD1 or TRBD2 (5 bases each). This CDR3 contains 16 residues. Looked up from germline, CDR1 is SGHRS and CDR2 is YFSETQ. V was clipped by 5 bases and J by 2 bases, with 16 bases between them. The CDR3 nucleotides are TGCGCCAGCAGGTCGGGGCAGGGAGCTAACACCGGGGAGCTGTTTTTT. Amino acids: CASRSGQGANTGELFF.

This sequence joins TRBV5-1 and TRBJ2-1; D ambiguous. Per germline, CDR1 SGHRS and CDR2 YFSETQ. V was trimmed by 4 bases and J by 3 bases, leaving 8 bases between them. The CDR3 covers 13 residues. The CDR3 nucleotides are TGCGCCAGCAGCAGGGATAGCTACAATGAGCAGTTCTTC. It translates to CASSRDSYNEQFF.

V is TRBV4-1 and J is TRBJ2-2, with D perhaps given as TRBD1 or TRBD2 (5 bases each). This CDR3 region has 15 residues. Trimming pared 3 bases from V and 7 bases from J, leaving 15 bases between. Germline V gene lookup returns CDR1 MGHRA and CDR2 YSYEKL. CDR3 loop: CASSQDMGVHGELFF. In nucleotides, the CDR3 is TGCGCCAGCAGCCAGGATATGGGGGTTCACGGGGAGCTGTTTTTT.

The chain recombines TRBV7-9 with TRBJ1-1; D gene uncertain. Trimming took 4 bases from V and 0 from J, leaving 3 bases between them. CDR1 and CDR2 (germline): SEHNR, FQNEAQ (reference sequence). The CDR3 spans 12 residues. The CDR3 sequence is CASSSMNTEAFF. CDR3 sequence (DNA): TGTGCCAGCAGCTCGATGAACACTGAAGCTTTCTTT.

This clonotype has only a few counts. The chain has TRBV18 and TRBJ2-2; possibly TRBD1 for D (8 bases). Trimming took off 2 bases at V and 5 bases at J, with 18 bases between the two ends. This CDR3 contains 17 residues. In germline, CDR1 is KGHSH, CDR2 LQKENI. The CDR3: CASSPSGGLAVTGELFF. DNA of the CDR3: TGTGCCAGCTCACCATCAGGGGGCCTAGCGGTAACCGGGGAGCTGTTTTTT. Based on the CDR3 plus reference TRBV18 and TRBJ2-2, the full variable domain is NAGVMQNPRHLVRRRGQEARLRCSPMKGHSHVYWYRQLPEEGLKFMVYLQKENIIDESGMPKERFSAEFPKEGPSILRIQQVVRGDSAAYFCASSPSGGLAVTGELFFGEGSRLTVL.

This sequence joins TRBV21-1 and TRBJ2-1. TRBV21-1 is described as a pseudogene. This CDR3 spans 12 amino acids. CDR3 coding DNA: TGTGCCAGCCCCCGACTCAAGGGAGAGCAGTTCTTC. Protein product: CASPRLKGEQFF.

CDR3 in amino acids: CASSQERVSPLFF. In nucleotides, the CDR3 is TGTGCCAGCAGCCAAGAACGGGTATCGCCGCTGTTTTTT. The gene calls are TRBV14 and TRBJ1-4, with D hard to call. The V gene's germline CDR1 is SGHDN and CDR2 FVKESK. The CDR3 runs to 13 residues. The V end was cut by 0 bases, the J end by 14 bases, with 13 bases between.